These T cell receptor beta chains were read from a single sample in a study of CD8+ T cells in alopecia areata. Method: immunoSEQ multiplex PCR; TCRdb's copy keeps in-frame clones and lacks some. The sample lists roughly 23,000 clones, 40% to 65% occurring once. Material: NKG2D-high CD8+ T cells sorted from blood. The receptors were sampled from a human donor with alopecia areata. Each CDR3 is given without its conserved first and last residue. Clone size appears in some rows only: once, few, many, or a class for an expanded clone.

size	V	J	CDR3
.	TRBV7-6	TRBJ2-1	ASSSGAGAHNEQF
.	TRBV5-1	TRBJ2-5	ASSSWEVEETQY
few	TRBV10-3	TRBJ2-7	AISPTAGYEQY
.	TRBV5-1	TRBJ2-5	ASSLGQQVPETQY
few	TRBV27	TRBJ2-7	ASSLGVFYEQY
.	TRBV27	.	ASSLGGGGRSYEQY
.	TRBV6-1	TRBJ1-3	ASGGPRGHTIY
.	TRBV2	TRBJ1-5	ASSELGAKLH
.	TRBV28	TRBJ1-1	ASSLPPDRVNTEAF
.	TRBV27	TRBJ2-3	ASLLYSGGSADTQY